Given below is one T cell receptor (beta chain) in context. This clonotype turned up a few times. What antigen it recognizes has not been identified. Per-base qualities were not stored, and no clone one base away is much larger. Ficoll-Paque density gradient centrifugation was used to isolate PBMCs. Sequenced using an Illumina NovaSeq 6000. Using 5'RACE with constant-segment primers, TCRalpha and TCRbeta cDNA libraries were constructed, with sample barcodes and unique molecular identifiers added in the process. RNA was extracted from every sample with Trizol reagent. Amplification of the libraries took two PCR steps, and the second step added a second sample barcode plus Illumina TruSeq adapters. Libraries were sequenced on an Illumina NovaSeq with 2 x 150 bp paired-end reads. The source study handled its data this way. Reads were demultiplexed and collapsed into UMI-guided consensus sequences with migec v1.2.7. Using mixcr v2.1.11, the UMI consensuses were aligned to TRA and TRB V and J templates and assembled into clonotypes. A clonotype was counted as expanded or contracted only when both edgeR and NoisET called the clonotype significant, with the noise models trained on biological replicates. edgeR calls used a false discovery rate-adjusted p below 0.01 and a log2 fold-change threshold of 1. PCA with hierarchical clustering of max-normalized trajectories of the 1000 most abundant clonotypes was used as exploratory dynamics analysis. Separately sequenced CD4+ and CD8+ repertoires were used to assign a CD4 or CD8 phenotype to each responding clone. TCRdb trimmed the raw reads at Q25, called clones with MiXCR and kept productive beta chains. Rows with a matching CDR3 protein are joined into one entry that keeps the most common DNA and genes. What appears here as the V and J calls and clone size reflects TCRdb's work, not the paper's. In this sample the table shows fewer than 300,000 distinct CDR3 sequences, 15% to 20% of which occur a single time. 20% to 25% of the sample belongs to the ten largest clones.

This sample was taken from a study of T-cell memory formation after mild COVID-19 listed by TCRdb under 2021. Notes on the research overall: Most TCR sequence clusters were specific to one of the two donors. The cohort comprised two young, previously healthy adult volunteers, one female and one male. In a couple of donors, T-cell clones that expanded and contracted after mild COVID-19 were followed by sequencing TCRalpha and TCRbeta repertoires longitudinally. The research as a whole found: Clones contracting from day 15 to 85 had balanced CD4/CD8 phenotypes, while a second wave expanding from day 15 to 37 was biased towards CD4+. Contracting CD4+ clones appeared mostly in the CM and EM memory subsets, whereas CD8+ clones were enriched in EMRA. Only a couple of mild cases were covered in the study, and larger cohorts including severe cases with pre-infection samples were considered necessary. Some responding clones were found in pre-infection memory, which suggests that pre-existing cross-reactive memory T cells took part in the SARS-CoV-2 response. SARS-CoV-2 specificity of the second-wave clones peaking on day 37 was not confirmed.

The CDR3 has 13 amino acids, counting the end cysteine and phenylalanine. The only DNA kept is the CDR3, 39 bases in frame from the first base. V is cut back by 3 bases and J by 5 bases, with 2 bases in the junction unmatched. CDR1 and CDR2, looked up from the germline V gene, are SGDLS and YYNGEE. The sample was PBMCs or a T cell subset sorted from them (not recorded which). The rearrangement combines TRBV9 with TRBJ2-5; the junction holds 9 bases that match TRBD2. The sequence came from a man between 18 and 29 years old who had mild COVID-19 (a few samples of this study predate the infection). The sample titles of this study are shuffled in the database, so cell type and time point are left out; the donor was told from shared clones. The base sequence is TGTGCCAGCAGCGCTAGCGGGGCGGAGACCCAGTACTTC. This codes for CASSASGAETQYF.